This TCR beta chain was observed in a study of cytomegalovirus exposure and HLA in healthy donors. Overall study results and limits: Reportedly, diagnosis of cytomegalovirus status by the classifier showed high specificity and sensitivity.

Germline CDR1 is LGHNA and CDR2 is YNFKEQ. This CDR3 is built from 16 residues. J lost 5 bases, V lost 0 bases, and 5 bases had no gene match. The data were produced by immunoSEQ multiplex PCR, yet TCRdb's version contains in-frame clones alone and is incomplete. The data show 150,000 to 200,000 clones, around four fifths seen once. As regards this clone: Its antigen is as yet unknown.

V is TRBV4-2 and J is TRBJ2-2, with 8 nucleotides matching TRBD1. The sample comprised PBMCs. This receptor was taken from a young man in good health and CMV-seropositive. Written as DNA, the CDR3 is TGTGCCAGCAGCCAAGATAGACAGGGGATGACCGGGGAGCTGTTTTTT. Translation gives CASSQDRQGMTGELFF.